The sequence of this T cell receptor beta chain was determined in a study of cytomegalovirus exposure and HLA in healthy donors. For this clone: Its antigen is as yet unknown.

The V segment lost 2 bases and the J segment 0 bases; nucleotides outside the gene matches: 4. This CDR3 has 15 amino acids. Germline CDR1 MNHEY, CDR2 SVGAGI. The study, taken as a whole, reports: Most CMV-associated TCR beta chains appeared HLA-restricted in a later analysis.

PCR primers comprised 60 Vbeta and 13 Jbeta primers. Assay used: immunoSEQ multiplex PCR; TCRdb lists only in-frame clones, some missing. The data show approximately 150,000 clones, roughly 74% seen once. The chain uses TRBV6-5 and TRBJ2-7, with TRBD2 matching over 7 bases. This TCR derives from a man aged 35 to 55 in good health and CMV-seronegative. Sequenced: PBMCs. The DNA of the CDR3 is TGTGCCAGCAGTTACACGGGGGGTAGCTCCTACGAGCAGTACTTC. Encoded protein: CASSYTGGSSYEQYF.